Shown below are 9 T cell receptor beta chains from a single sample sequenced in a study of blood T cell repertoires in COVID-19. Sequenced by immunoSEQ multiplex PCR; TCRdb stores in-frame clones only, minus some. The sample lists hundreds of thousands of clones, 82% occurring once. Sequenced: PBMCs or T cells enriched from blood (not recorded which). Receptors were obtained from a woman aged 55-70 years who had recovered from COVID-19.

The genes are TRBV15 and TRBJ2-7; TRBD1 aligns across 9 bases. This CDR3 spans 15 amino acids. CDR1 is LNHNV and CDR2 is YYDKDF in the germline V gene (reference sequence). Trimming at V came to 1 base and at J to 5 bases, leaving 6 bases not matched to a gene. The CDR3 DNA is TGTGCCACCAGCAGAGGGGGGACAGGGAAAAACGAGCAGTACTTC. It is translated as CATSRGGTGKNEQYF.

About this clone: Other DNA variants within this sample encode the same CDR3. J is TRBJ2-3 and V is TRBV7-6; 10 bases agree with TRBD2. This CDR3 contains 15 residues. V was clipped by 5 bases and J by 6 bases; unmatched bases: 8. Germline V gene data show CDR1 as SGHVS and CDR2 as FNYEAQ. This CDR3 reads CASSPRTSGADTQYF. DNA for the CDR3: TGTGCCAGCAGCCCGAGGACTAGCGGCGCCGATACGCAGTATTTT.

This clone was seen a single time. The rearrangement joins TRBV9 to TRBJ1-4; 7 positions agree with TRBD1. Trimming at V came to 4 bases and at J to 7 bases, leaving 19 bases not matched to a gene. The CDR3 runs to 18 residues. Germline CDR1 reads SGDLS; CDR2 reads YYNGEE. In nucleotides, the CDR3 is TGTGCCAGCAGCCCCACCTCATCCTCAACAGGGGTAGGTGAAAAACTGTTTTTT. Its protein is CASSPTSSSTGVGEKLFF.

This clone was detected only a few times. This chain connects TRBV19 to TRBJ1-5; 8 positions match TRBD1. CDR3 length equals 17 residues. The V and J ends lost 4 bases and 8 bases, in that order; junction bases with no gene match: 16. Germline CDR1 and CDR2: LNHDA and SQIVND (reference sequence). The CDR3 here is CASSNQARGPGREPQHF. Here the CDR3 DNA reads TGTGCCAGTAGTAATCAGGCCAGGGGGCCCGGTCGGGAGCCCCAGCATTTT. The full variable domain, rest sourced from reference TRBV19 and TRBJ1-5, is DGGITQSPKYLFRKEGQNVTLSCEQNLNHDAMYWYRQDPGQGLRLIYYSQIVNDFQKGDIAEGYSVSREKKESFPLTVTSAQKNPTAFYLCASSNQARGPGREPQHFGDGTRLSIL.

This clone has just one count. The J gene is TRBJ1-1, the V gene TRBV5-1, with 7 bases lining up with TRBD1. CDR1 SGHRS and CDR2 YFSETQ come from the germline V gene. The CDR3 extends over 14 amino acids. Trimming took 0 bases from V and 5 from J; bases not matched to a gene: 4. DNA of the CDR3: TGCGCCAGCAGCTTGGGAGGGGGCCGTACTGAAGCTTTCTTT. It yields the protein CASSLGGGRTEAFF.

This clone has only one observation. The chain employs TRBV10-3 and TRBJ2-3, with 8 nucleotides matching TRBD2. The CDR3 contains 17 residues. Germline lookup yields CDR1 ENHRY and CDR2 SYGVKD. V was clipped by 6 bases and J by 0 bases; unmatched bases: 11. The CDR3 loop reads CAISGTTSGPSTDTQYF. CDR3 nucleotide sequence: TGTGCCATCAGCGGGACAACTAGCGGACCAAGCACAGATACGCAGTATTTT.

The chain recombines TRBV9 with TRBJ2-3, with TRBD2 matching 8 bases. V shed 5 bases and J 0 bases; nucleotides not matched to a gene: 8. The CDR3 totals 16 residues. The germline V gene encodes CDR1 SGDLS and CDR2 YYNGEE. CDR3 nucleotide sequence: TGTGCCAGCAGACCCTTTCGGGGGGGGAGCACAGATACGCAGTATTTT. Translating it yields CASRPFRGGSTDTQYF.

This CDR3 reads CASSFGTSGKQYF. The DNA of the CDR3 is TGCGCCAGCAGCTTCGGGACTAGCGGCAAACAGTACTTC. The chain carries TRBV5-1 and TRBJ2-7; 11 nucleotides line up with TRBD2. Per the germline V gene, CDR1 is SGHRS and CDR2 is YFSETQ. The CDR3 totals 13 residues. V was clipped by 2 bases and J by 10 bases; unmatched bases: 5. The variable domain in full, completed from reference TRBV5-1 and TRBJ2-7, reads KAGVTQTPRYLIKTRGQQVTLSCSPISGHRSVSWYQQTPGQGLQFLFEYFSETQRNKGNFPGRFSGRQFSNSRSEMNVSTLELGDSALYLCASSFGTSGKQYFGPGTRLTVT.

The V and J genes are TRBV5-8 and TRBJ1-2; D remains unclear. Trimming left V 4 bases short and J 4 bases short, with 14 bases between. The CDR3 sequence is 14 residues long. Germline CDR1 and CDR2: SGHTS and YDEGEE. CDR3 in amino acids: CASSLDWKAYGYTF. For the CDR3, the DNA is TGTGCCAGCAGCCTAGACTGGAAGGCCTATGGCTACACCTTC.